These 27 T cell receptor beta chains share one sample of origin, sequenced in a study of siplizumab effects on memory and regulatory T cells. Method: immunoSEQ multiplex PCR; TCRdb's copy keeps in-frame clones and lacks some. The data hold over 85,000 clones, with around 95% observed a single time. The sample taken for sequencing was naive CD4+ T cells sorted from blood. The receptor source for this set is a human donor in good health.

The chain joins TRBV23-1 to TRBJ2-3, with D tentatively TRBD1 or TRBD2 (5 bases each). TRBV23-1 is an ORF; its function is uncertain. The CDR3 is 15 amino acids. V was trimmed by 4 bases and J by 1 base, leaving 12 bases between them. The CDR3 is CASSLSGDGTDTQYF. CDR3 sequence (DNA): TGCGCCAGCAGTCTCAGTGGGGACGGCACAGATACGCAGTATTTT.

The chain uses TRBV5-1 and TRBJ1-4, with TRBD1 as a possible D gene (5 bases). CDR1 is SGHRS, CDR2 YFSETQ, per germline. The CDR3 runs 16 residues. With 4 bases removed from V and 3 bases from J, the gap between germline ends came to 16 bases. CDR3 sequence reads: CASSDPSGTANEKLFF. DNA of the CDR3: TGCGCCAGCAGCGACCCTTCAGGGACCGCTAATGAAAAACTGTTTTTT.

The rearrangement joins TRBV6-5 to TRBJ2-6; D is uncertain. Per germline, CDR1 MNHEY and CDR2 SVGAGI. CDR3 length: 13 amino acids. Trimming cost V 6 bases and J 4 bases, with 7 bases left between them. DNA for the CDR3: TGTGCCAGCAGCGGAACGGGGGCCAACGTCCTGACTTTC. Translating gives CASSGTGANVLTF.

As concerns this clone: Other DNA sequences in this sample translate to the same CDR3. The J gene is TRBJ1-5, the V gene TRBV28; TRBD1 agrees at 8 bases. The germline V gene encodes CDR1 MDHEN and CDR2 SYDVKM. With 1 base clipped from V and 5 bases from J, the junction kept 7 bases outside the gene matches. This CDR3 has 16 residues. CDR3 residues: CASSLSGQGMYQPQHF. Written as DNA, the CDR3 is TGTGCCAGCAGTTTATCCGGACAGGGAATGTATCAGCCCCAGCATTTT.

The chain carries TRBV9 and TRBJ1-2, with TRBD1 as a possible D gene (5 bases). V lost 3 bases and J lost 4, with 13 bases in between. This CDR3 contains 14 residues. Germline loops: CDR1 SGDLS, CDR2 YYNGEE. For the CDR3, the DNA is TGTGCCAGCAGCGCTACCGGGACCCCCTATGGCTACACCTTC. Its protein is CASSATGTPYGYTF.

This clone was seen a few times. This rearrangement joins TRBV7-9 to TRBJ2-7, with D possibly being TRBD1 (5 bases). The CDR3 has 15 amino acids. Trimming left V 1 base short and J 0 bases short, with 10 bases between. Germline CDR1 SEHNR, CDR2 FQNEAQ (reference sequence). CDR3 DNA: TGTGCCAGCAGCTTAGATGGGGCCAGCTCCTACGAGCAGTACTTC. It specifies CASSLDGASSYEQYF.

The genes are TRBV23-1 and TRBJ1-5; 7 bases fit TRBD1. TRBV23-1 is an open reading frame, and its role is uncertain. Trimming at V came to 4 bases and at J to 2 bases, leaving 5 bases not matched to a gene. The CDR3 is made up of 15 amino acids. This CDR3 is CASSPRGTGNQPQHF. The CDR3 bases are TGCGCCAGCAGTCCTAGGGGGACAGGCAATCAGCCCCAGCATTTT.

The rearrangement links TRBV5-1 to TRBJ1-5, with D unresolved. The germline CDR1 and CDR2 sequences are SGHRS and YFSETQ. The V and J ends lost 2 bases and 0 bases respectively, with 6 bases between them. This CDR3 region has 14 residues. CDR3 coding DNA: TGCGCCAGCAGCTTCTACCATAGCAATCAGCCCCAGCATTTT. Amino acids: CASSFYHSNQPQHF.

The rearrangement joins TRBV2 to TRBJ1-2; 9 nucleotides agree with TRBD1. With 3 bases clipped from V and 2 bases from J, the junction kept 1 base outside the gene matches. CDR3 length: 14 residues. Germline V gene sequence: CDR1 SNHLY, CDR2 FYNNEI. CDR3 sequence: CASSEGTGNYGYTF. The CDR3 nucleotides read TGTGCCAGCAGTGAGGGGACAGGGAACTATGGCTACACCTTC. Filled out from reference TRBV2 and TRBJ1-2, the complete variable domain reads EPEVTQTPSHQVTQMGQEVILRCVPISNHLYFYWYRQILGQKVEFLVSFYNNEISEKSEIFDDQFSVERPDGSNFTLKIRSTKLEDSAMYFCASSEGTGNYGYTFGSGTRLTVV.

The chain recombines TRBV5-1 with TRBJ2-1; D unresolved. Germline values: CDR1 SGHRS, CDR2 YFSETQ. Between the trimmed V and J ends, which lost 4 bases and 8 bases, there was a span of 19 bases. The CDR3 runs to 15 residues. In DNA form, the CDR3 reads TGCGCCAGCAGCAACTCACTTAGGCCTTTCTATGAGCAGTTCTTC. It codes for CASSNSLRPFYEQFF.

The chain links TRBV6-5 to TRBJ2-3, with D perhaps TRBD2 (6 bases). The germline V gene has CDR1 MNHEY and CDR2 SVGAGI. This CDR3 has 16 residues. V was shortened by 0 bases and J by 2 bases, with 12 bases between the two germline ends. The CDR3 spells CASSYSVGGPTDTQYF. CDR3 in DNA: TGTGCCAGCAGTTACTCGGTGGGGGGTCCCACAGATACGCAGTATTTT.

V gene TRBV5-4 combines with J gene TRBJ1-4; D remains ambiguous. Trimming left V 4 bases short and J 7 bases short, with 11 bases between. The CDR3 spans 13 residues. Germline CDR1 SGHNT, CDR2 YYREEE (reference sequence). The CDR3, as DNA: TGTGCCAGCAGCGCCCTAGGAGGTGAAAAACTGTTTTTT. This translates into CASSALGGEKLFF.

Notes on this clone: The sample holds other DNA sequences that translate to the same CDR3. The CDR3 region is CASSLGGTDTQYF. The CDR3 bases are TGCGCCAGCAGCTTGGGAGGCACAGATACGCAGTATTTT. The V call is TRBV5-1, the J call TRBJ2-3, with no clear D. V lost 0 bases and J 1 base, leaving 3 bases between the germline ends. The CDR3 is 13 residues long. Germline CDR1 reads SGHRS; CDR2 reads YFSETQ. The full variable domain, with the rest looked up from reference TRBV5-1 and TRBJ2-3, is KAGVTQTPRYLIKTRGQQVTLSCSPISGHRSVSWYQQTPGQGLQFLFEYFSETQRNKGNFPGRFSGRQFSNSRSEMNVSTLELGDSALYLCASSLGGTDTQYFGPGTRLTVL.

V gene TRBV11-2 combines with J gene TRBJ2-7, with 13 bases aligning to TRBD2. The length of the CDR3 is 14 residues. V was clipped by 3 bases and J by 4 bases; unmatched bases: 0. Germline V CDR1 and CDR2: SGHAT, FQNNGV. CDR3 in DNA: TGTGCCAGCAGCTTGACTAGCGGGGGGTACGAGCAGTACTTC. It codes for CASSLTSGGYEQYF.

The chain carries TRBV5-1 and TRBJ2-3; no clear D. The ends were cut back, 7 bases at V and 0 bases at J, with 6 bases in the middle. Germline V gene data show CDR1 as SGHRS and CDR2 as YFSETQ. The CDR3 consists of 12 residues. CDR3 nucleotides: TGCGCCAGCGGTCTCAGCACAGATACGCAGTATTTT. It yields the protein CASGLSTDTQYF.

The gene calls are TRBV19 and TRBJ1-3; D may be TRBD1 (5 bases). The CDR3 is 16 amino acids. Looked up from germline, CDR1 is LNHDA and CDR2 is SQIVND (reference sequence). The V gene lost 1 base and the J gene lost 2 bases, with 12 bases spanning the gap. CDR3 region: CASSIASRGPGNTIYF. The CDR3 DNA follows: TGTGCCAGTAGTATAGCGTCTAGGGGTCCTGGAAACACCATATATTTT.

In this sample, this clone turned up once. This chain links TRBV18 with TRBJ2-7, with 9 bases lining up with TRBD2. This CDR3 is 16 amino acids long. CDR1 is KGHSH and CDR2 is LQKENI in the germline V gene. Germline trimming cut 3 bases from V and 0 bases from J; bases unmatched to any gene: 6. The CDR3 sequence: CASSPSLAGISYEQYF. CDR3 nucleotide sequence: TGTGCCAGCTCACCCAGTCTAGCGGGGATCTCCTACGAGCAGTACTTC.

This rearrangement joins TRBV5-4 to TRBJ2-1, with 13 bases identical to TRBD2. Germline trimming cut 4 bases from V and 8 bases from J; bases unmatched to any gene: 12. The length of the CDR3 is 17 residues. Germline values: CDR1 SGHNT, CDR2 YYREEE (reference sequence). CDR3 loop: CASSKGTSGDTRDEQFF. The CDR3, as DNA: TGTGCCAGCAGCAAAGGGACTAGCGGGGACACGCGGGATGAGCAGTTCTTC.

This sequence joins TRBV28 and TRBJ1-5, with no clear D. Between the trimmed V and J ends, which lost 5 bases and 4 bases, there was a span of 6 bases. The CDR3 runs to 12 residues. CDR1 is MDHEN and CDR2 is SYDVKM in the germline V gene. CDR3 DNA sequence: TGTGCCAGCAGTCCCATTAATCAGCCCCAGCATTTT. It translates to CASSPINQPQHF. Looking up the rest from reference TRBV28 and TRBJ1-5 gives the full variable domain: DVKVTQSSRYLVKRTGEKVFLECVQDMDHENMFWYRQDPGLGLRLIYFSYDVKMKEKGDIPEGYSVSREKKERFSLILESASTNQTSMYLCASSPINQPQHFGDGTRLSIL.

The rearrangement joins TRBV7-9 to TRBJ2-7, with 8 bases matching TRBD2. Germline V gene lookup returns CDR1 SEHNR and CDR2 FQNEAQ (reference sequence). The CDR3 loop spans 14 amino acids. V trimming: 1 base; J trimming: 4 bases; junction bases outside the gene matches: 3. CDR3 sequence: CASSLGSGVYEQYF. In DNA form, the CDR3 reads TGTGCCAGCAGCTTAGGTAGCGGGGTGTACGAGCAGTACTTC. Drawing the rest from reference TRBV7-9 and TRBJ2-7, the complete variable domain is DTGVSQNPRHKITKRGQNVTFRCDPISEHNRLYWYRQTLGQGPEFLTYFQNEAQLEKSRLLSDRFSAERPKGSFSTLEIQRTEQGDSAMYLCASSLGSGVYEQYFGPGTRLTVT.

This rearrangement joins TRBV30 to TRBJ1-5; a possible D gene is TRBD1 (5 bases). Trimming took 4 bases from V and 2 from J, leaving 15 bases between them. Germline CDR1 reads GTSNPN; CDR2 reads SVGIG (reference sequence). The CDR3 is 15 residues long. DNA of the CDR3: TGTGCCTGGAACCGGGGCGGTCGTGGCAATCAGCCCCAGCATTTT. This encodes CAWNRGGRGNQPQHF.

CDR3 DNA: TGTGCCAGCAGTGGGCGGTTACAAGAGACCCAGTACTTC. It encodes CASSGRLQETQYF. The chain carries TRBV2 and TRBJ2-5; D not certain. With 4 bases removed from V and 2 bases from J, the gap between germline ends came to 8 bases. CDR1 SNHLY and CDR2 FYNNEI come from the germline V gene. The CDR3 length is 13 residues.

The chain carries TRBV10-3 and TRBJ1-2; TRBD1 agrees at 7 bases. The CDR3 has 15 amino acids. V lost 0 bases to trimming and J lost 7 bases; unmatched junction nucleotides: 8. CDR1 is ENHRY, CDR2 SYGVKD, per germline. CDR3 sequence reads: CAISESGGILGGYTF. CDR3 nucleotide sequence: TGTGCCATCAGTGAGTCAGGGGGCATTTTGGGTGGCTACACCTTC.

The chain uses TRBV6-1 and TRBJ2-2; 10 bases fit TRBD2. The ends lost 6 bases at V and 5 bases at J; junction bases unmatched: 3. The CDR3 consists of 14 residues. CDR1 MNHNS and CDR2 SASEGT come from the germline V gene. This CDR3 reads CASRLTSGTGELFF. The CDR3 DNA reads TGTGCCAGCAGATTGACTAGCGGGACCGGGGAGCTGTTTTTT.

The chain carries TRBV9 and TRBJ2-3; 14 bases align to TRBD2. CDR1 and CDR2 from the germline V gene are SGDLS and YYNGEE. The CDR3 is 16 amino acids. V lost 4 bases and J lost 5; bases outside the gene matches: 6. This CDR3 reads CASSQGLAGDGDTQYF. CDR3 nucleotides: TGTGCCAGCAGCCAGGGACTAGCGGGGGATGGAGATACGCAGTATTTT.

The CDR3: CASSLGGLETQYF. The CDR3 region has the DNA TGTGCCAGCAGCTTGGGGGGATTAGAGACCCAGTACTTC. The chain carries TRBV7-3 and TRBJ2-5; tentatively, D is TRBD2 (6 bases). CDR1 is SGHTA, CDR2 FQGTGA, per germline. V was cut by 3 bases and J by 4 bases, with 9 bases left in between. There are 13 residues in the CDR3.

This sequence joins TRBV6-5 and TRBJ2-2, with D possibly matching TRBD1 (6 bases). This CDR3 comprises 15 residues. Germline V gives CDR1 MNHEY, CDR2 SVGAGI. The V end lost 4 bases, the J end lost 2 bases, and 11 bases lay between the germline ends. The CDR3 protein is CASSSPGENTGELFF. As DNA, the CDR3 is TGTGCCAGCAGTTCCCCAGGGGAAAACACCGGGGAGCTGTTTTTT.